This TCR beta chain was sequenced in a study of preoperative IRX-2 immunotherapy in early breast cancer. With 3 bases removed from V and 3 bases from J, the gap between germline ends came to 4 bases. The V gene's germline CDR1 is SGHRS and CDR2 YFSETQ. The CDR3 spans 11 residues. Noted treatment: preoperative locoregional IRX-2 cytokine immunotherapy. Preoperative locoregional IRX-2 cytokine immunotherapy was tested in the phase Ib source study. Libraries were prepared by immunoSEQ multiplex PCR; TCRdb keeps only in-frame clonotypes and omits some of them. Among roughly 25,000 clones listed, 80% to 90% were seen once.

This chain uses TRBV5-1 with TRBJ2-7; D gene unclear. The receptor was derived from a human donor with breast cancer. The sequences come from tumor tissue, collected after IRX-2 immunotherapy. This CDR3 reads CASSSDYEQYF. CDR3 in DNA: TGCGCCAGCAGCTCCGACTACGAGCAGTACTTC.